These 29 T cell receptor beta chains were sequenced from one sample in a study of tumour-infiltrating T cells in Burkitt lymphoma (TCRdb year 2020). The library relied on the immunoSEQ multiplex PCR assay. Held by TCRdb, this immuneACCESS table contains in-frame sequences only and omits some clones. Under half of the omission traces to an unresolved V gene where checked; the cause of the rest is unknown. This sample is represented by several thousand clones; 10% to 15% of them were singletons. Of the sample, 25% is held by the ten largest clones. What was sequenced was tumor tissue. The receptors here all came from a human donor with Burkitt lymphoma.

The chain combines TRBV10-3 with TRBJ2-7; TRBD1 agrees at 8 bases. The length of the CDR3 is 13 residues. The V segment lost 10 bases and the J segment 1 base; nucleotides outside the gene matches: 6. The germline CDR1 and CDR2 sequences are ENHRY and SYGVKD. As DNA, the CDR3 is TGTGCCACACGGACAGGGCCATCCTACGAGCAGTACTTC. It specifies CATRTGPSYEQYF.

This rearrangement joins TRBV6-1 to TRBJ1-5, with a weak D call TRBD1 (5 bases). The CDR3 sequence is 12 residues long. Deletions cut 11 bases from V and 2 bases from J, with 10 bases between. Germline assignment: CDR1 MNHNS and CDR2 SASEGT. The CDR3 bases are TGTGCCGCGGGACCTCGCAATCAGCCCCAGCATTTT. Residues: CAAGPRNQPQHF.

This clone was seen a few times. The chain has TRBV6-1 and TRBJ2-2; tentatively, D is TRBD1 or TRBD2 (5 bases each). Germline CDR1 MNHNS, CDR2 SASEGT. Trimming shortened V by 8 bases and J by 3 bases, and 7 bases separated the two germline ends. This CDR3 has 12 amino acids. The CDR3 here is CASGTYTGELFF. The CDR3 bases are TGTGCCAGCGGGACCTACACCGGGGAGCTGTTTTTT.

Only a few counts were recorded for this clone. The chain employs TRBV7-9 and TRBJ2-5, with 7 bases fitting TRBD2. CDR1 and CDR2 from the germline V gene are SEHNR and FQNEAQ (reference sequence). J was trimmed by 2 bases and V by 6 bases; bases with no gene match: 12. This CDR3 region has 16 residues. The CDR3 DNA is TGTGCCAGCAGAGGGGAAGGGAGGGCCTTGCAAGAGACCCAGTACTTC. Residues: CASRGEGRALQETQYF.

This clone has more than one count but fewer than ten. The rearrangement joins TRBV5-6 to TRBJ1-2, with D perhaps TRBD1 (5 bases). CDR1 and CDR2 from the germline V gene are SGHDT and YYEEEE. Trimming left V 1 base short and J 0 bases short, with 7 bases between. This CDR3 is 14 amino acids long. DNA of the CDR3: TGTGCCAGCAGCTTGTCGACAGCTAACTATGGCTACACCTTC. Protein product: CASSLSTANYGYTF. Variable domain in full (rest from reference TRBV5-6 and TRBJ1-2): DAGVTQSPTHLIKTRGQQVTLRCSPKSGHDTVSWYQQALGQGPQFIFQYYEEEERQRGNFPDRFSGHQFPNYSSELNVNALLLGDSALYLCASSLSTANYGYTFGSGTRLTVV.

The chain has TRBV5-4 and TRBJ2-5; TRBD1 is a possible D gene (6 bases). This CDR3 is 14 amino acids long. Trimming cost V 4 bases and J 1 base, with 11 bases left between them. Germline V gene lookup returns CDR1 SGHNT and CDR2 YYREEE (reference sequence). CDR3 sequence (DNA): TGTGCCAGCAGCCTCGGACAGCCCCAAGAGACCCAGTACTTC. It yields the protein CASSLGQPQETQYF.

This clone was observed a handful of times. The chain couples TRBV10-3 to TRBJ2-1; 8 positions agree with TRBD2. CDR1 and CDR2 from the germline V gene are ENHRY and SYGVKD. There are 19 residues in the CDR3. J lost 0 bases, V lost 0 bases, and 10 bases had no gene match. CDR3 sequence (DNA): TGTGCCATCAGTGAGTCCGGTAGCGGGACTACCTACTCCTACAATGAGCAGTTCTTC. As protein: CAISESGSGTTYSYNEQFF.

This clone was picked up a small number of times. The rearrangement joins TRBV30 to TRBJ1-6; D might be TRBD1 (5 bases). Trimming took off 0 bases at V and 13 bases at J, with 10 bases between the two ends. The CDR3 runs to 12 residues. The germline CDR1 and CDR2 sequences are GTSNPN and SVGIG (reference sequence). The CDR3 nucleotides are TGTGCCTGGAGTGTACTCAAGGGGCCCCTCCACTTT. As protein: CAWSVLKGPLHF. Together with reference TRBV30 and TRBJ1-6, the CDR3 gives the full variable domain: SQTIHQWPATLVQPVGSPLSLECTVEGTSNPNLYWYRQAAGRGLQLLFYSVGIGQISSEVPQNLSASRPQDRQFILSSKKLLLSDSGFYLCAWSVLKGPLHFGNGTRLTVT.

Turning to this clone: A junction end diverges from the germline sequence, so it may reflect a read error. The gene calls are TRBV4-1 and TRBJ1-5; D might be TRBD1 (5 bases). CDR1 and CDR2 from the germline V gene are MGHRA and YSYEKL. This CDR3 has 19 residues. CDR3 residues: CANSHTDRGGRYSNQPQHF. The CDR3 nucleotides are TGCGCCAACAGCCACACAGACAGAGGAGGGAGATATAGCAATCAGCCCCAGCATTTT.

This clone was seen a handful of times. The chain uses TRBV28 and TRBJ1-2; D is undetermined. The CDR3 is made up of 14 amino acids. Germline loops: CDR1 MDHEN, CDR2 SYDVKM. V lost 5 bases and J lost 3, with 13 bases in between. In DNA form, the CDR3 reads TGTGCCAGCAGTGTAGCGAGGGTTCACTATGGCTACACCTTC. It is translated as CASSVARVHYGYTF.

The chain has TRBV25-1 and TRBJ2-2; D might be TRBD1 (6 bases). Germline lookup yields CDR1 MGHDK and CDR2 SYGVNS. The CDR3 sequence is 15 residues long. V was cut by 3 bases and J by 7 bases, with 15 bases left in between. The DNA of the CDR3 is TGTGCCAGCAGTGATGTAGGGGGTACGGACGGGGAGCTGTTTTTT. It yields the protein CASSDVGGTDGELFF.

This clone occurred a few times. The genes are TRBV5-6 and TRBJ1-6; tentatively, D is TRBD1 (6 bases). Looked up from germline, CDR1 is SGHDT and CDR2 is YYEEEE. The CDR3 has 15 amino acids. Trimming cost V 4 bases and J 8 bases, with 16 bases left between them. The CDR3 loop reads CASSQYRAGYSPLHF. The CDR3 DNA is TGTGCCAGCAGCCAGTACAGGGCCGGTTATTCACCCCTCCACTTT.

The V gene is TRBV9, the J gene TRBJ2-1; the match to TRBD2 covers 10 bases. The CDR3 has 14 residues. CDR1 is SGDLS, CDR2 YYNGEE, per germline. Unmatched junction bases numbered 2, after V lost 3 bases and J lost 5 bases. The CDR3 DNA sequence: TGTGCCAGCAGCGCTAGCGGGAGACACAATGAGCAGTTCTTC. This codes for CASSASGRHNEQFF.

This clone was counted between two and nine times. The chain combines TRBV7-9 with TRBJ2-1; D might be TRBD1 (6 bases). This CDR3 has 15 residues. Germline V gene sequence: CDR1 SEHNR, CDR2 FQNEAQ (reference sequence). Trimming took 3 bases from V and 6 from J, leaving 15 bases between them. The CDR3 DNA reads as TGTGCCAGCAGCTTGGTCTCACAGGGTTCCAATGAGCAGTTCTTC. Translating it yields CASSLVSQGSNEQFF.

The sample holds a few counts of this clone. The chain combines TRBV4-3 with TRBJ2-3, with D maybe TRBD2 (5 bases). This CDR3 region has 16 residues. V was cut by 0 bases and J by 1 base, with 11 bases left in between. CDR1 is LGHNA and CDR2 is YSLEER in the germline V gene. The CDR3 DNA reads as TGCGCCAGCAGCCAAGAACACCGGGGAGGCACAGATACGCAGTATTTT. It encodes CASSQEHRGGTDTQYF.

The V and J genes are TRBV6-1 and TRBJ2-7, with a possible D match to TRBD1 (6 bases). The germline CDR1 and CDR2 sequences are MNHNS and SASEGT. The CDR3 is 13 residues long. V gave up 5 bases and J gave up 4 bases, with 12 bases separating them. The CDR3 nucleotides are TGTGCCAGCAGTAACAGGGAAAAGTACGAGCAGTACTTC. It specifies CASSNREKYEQYF.

The genes are TRBV5-4 and TRBJ2-5, with D possibly called TRBD1 or TRBD2 (5 bases each). The germline V and J ends were trimmed by 4 bases and 2 bases, with 15 bases remaining between them. The germline CDR1 and CDR2 sequences are SGHNT and YYREEE (reference sequence). This CDR3 comprises 15 residues. The CDR3 sequence: CASSVGTHRQETQYF. The CDR3 nucleotides read TGTGCCAGCAGCGTAGGGACGCACAGACAAGAGACCCAGTACTTC.

The rearrangement uses TRBV25-1 and TRBJ2-2, with D uncertain. This CDR3 is built from 18 residues. V lost 0 bases, J lost 2 bases, and 16 bases lay in between. Germline-derived CDR1 and CDR2 are MGHDK and SYGVNS. The CDR3 DNA reads TGTGCCAGCAGTGAATATCTAACGCGGACGGACAACACCGGGGAGCTGTTTTTT. It yields the protein CASSEYLTRTDNTGELFF.

In its sample, this clone was seen a few times. V usage is TRBV30 and J usage is TRBJ2-4; TRBD2 aligns across 8 bases. V lost 3 bases and J lost 8; bases outside the gene matches: 6. CDR3 length equals 13 residues. Germline CDR1 reads GTSNPN; CDR2 reads SVGIG (reference sequence). CDR3 DNA sequence: TGTGCCTGGAGGGGTAGCGGGGTTGACATTCAGTACTTC. Residues: CAWRGSGVDIQYF.

This clone was seen a few times. The chain is built from TRBV11-2 and TRBJ1-1; D is possibly TRBD1 (6 bases). The length of the CDR3 is 14 residues. CDR1 and CDR2 from the germline V gene are SGHAT and FQNNGV. Trimming shortened V by 5 bases and J by 4 bases, and 14 bases separated the two germline ends. Here the CDR3 reads CASSRSQGPTEAFF. For the CDR3, the DNA is TGTGCCAGCAGCCGAAGCCAGGGGCCCACTGAAGCTTTCTTT. Full variable domain (rest looked up from reference TRBV11-2 and TRBJ1-1): EAGVAQSPRYKIIEKRQSVAFWCNPISGHATLYWYQQILGQGPKLLIQFQNNGVVDDSQLPKDRFSAERLKGVDSTLKIQPAKLEDSAVYLCASSRSQGPTEAFFGQGTRLTVV.

The chain has TRBV6-5 and TRBJ1-1; D uncertain. CDR3 length: 15 amino acids. V was shortened by 0 bases and J by 7 bases, with 15 bases between the two germline ends. CDR1 MNHEY and CDR2 SVGAGI come from the germline V gene. For the CDR3, the DNA is TGTGCCAGCAGTTACTCTCCAGGTTGGAATGGTGAAGCTTTCTTT. This translates into CASSYSPGWNGEAFF.

This clone was seen only a few times. This CDR3 reads CAISESTASNQPQHF. As DNA, the CDR3 is TGTGCCATCAGTGAGTCTACAGCCAGCAATCAGCCCCAGCATTTT. The V call is TRBV10-3, the J call TRBJ1-5; D uncertain. CDR1 is ENHRY and CDR2 is SYGVKD in the germline V gene. Trimming stripped 0 bases from V and 1 base from J, with 7 bases between. This CDR3 region has 15 residues.

This clone has only a few counts. The rearrangement joins TRBV5-4 to TRBJ2-7, with 11 nucleotides matching TRBD1. This CDR3 is built from 13 residues. The V gene end was trimmed by 5 bases and the J gene end by 5 bases; junction bases not matched to a gene: 3. CDR1 and CDR2 (germline): SGHNT, YYREEE (reference sequence). The CDR3 sequence is CASRSGQGDEQYF. The CDR3 DNA sequence: TGTGCCAGCAGATCGGGACAGGGGGACGAGCAGTACTTC. Together with reference TRBV5-4 and TRBJ2-7, the CDR3 gives the full variable domain: ETGVTQSPTHLIKTRGQQVTLRCSSQSGHNTVSWYQQALGQGPQFIFQYYREEENGRGNFPPRFSGLQFPNYSSELNVNALELDDSALYLCASRSGQGDEQYFGPGTRLTVT.

The V and J genes are TRBV7-9 and TRBJ2-3; 12 nucleotides align to TRBD2. CDR1 and CDR2 (germline): SEHNR, FQNEAQ (reference sequence). With V trimmed by 4 bases and J by 5 bases, 1 base remained unmatched. The CDR3 extends over 14 amino acids. CDR3 sequence reads: CASSWTSGEDTQYF. The CDR3 DNA sequence: TGTGCCAGCAGCTGGACTAGCGGGGAAGATACGCAGTATTTT. Together with reference TRBV7-9 and TRBJ2-3, the CDR3 gives the full variable domain: DTGVSQNPRHKITKRGQNVTFRCDPISEHNRLYWYRQTLGQGPEFLTYFQNEAQLEKSRLLSDRFSAERPKGSFSTLEIQRTEQGDSAMYLCASSWTSGEDTQYFGPGTRLTVL.

This clone came up a few times. V is TRBV19 and J is TRBJ2-1, with D perhaps being TRBD1 or TRBD2 (5 bases each). V dropped 7 bases and J dropped 7 bases, with 11 bases sitting between them. The length of the CDR3 is 12 residues. Germline loops: CDR1 LNHDA, CDR2 SQIVND (reference sequence). The DNA of the CDR3 is TGTGCCAGTACTCGGGACCCAAATGAGCAGTTCTTC. Translated: CASTRDPNEQFF.

This clone rates as large. V and J are TRBV19 and TRBJ1-5, with 8 bases identical to TRBD1. The CDR3 runs 16 residues. V gave up 3 bases and J gave up 3 bases; unmatched junction bases: 7. The germline V gene has CDR1 LNHDA and CDR2 SQIVND (reference sequence). The CDR3 region is CASSIDWTGYNQPQHF. As DNA, the CDR3 is TGTGCCAGTAGTATCGATTGGACAGGGTACAATCAGCCCCAGCATTTT.

This clone turned up a few times. The chain couples TRBV5-1 to TRBJ2-2; 11 nucleotides line up with TRBD2. Unmatched junction bases numbered 9, after V lost 6 bases and J lost 5 bases. The CDR3 extends over 16 amino acids. Germline V gives CDR1 SGHRS, CDR2 YFSETQ. CDR3 sequence reads: CASTTTGTSGTGELFF. The CDR3 DNA reads as TGCGCCAGCACCACCACCGGGACTAGCGGAACCGGGGAGCTGTTTTTT. Complete variable domain (other parts from reference TRBV5-1 and TRBJ2-2): KAGVTQTPRYLIKTRGQQVTLSCSPISGHRSVSWYQQTPGQGLQFLFEYFSETQRNKGNFPGRFSGRQFSNSRSEMNVSTLELGDSALYLCASTTTGTSGTGELFFGEGSRLTVL.

This clone was detected a few times. V gene TRBV28 combines with J gene TRBJ1-2; D is perhaps TRBD1 (5 bases). CDR1 and CDR2 from the germline V gene are MDHEN and SYDVKM. Trimming took off 5 bases at V and 4 bases at J, with 14 bases between the two ends. This CDR3 comprises 14 residues. The CDR3 spells CASSPGPRPYGYTF. The CDR3 DNA is TGTGCCAGCAGTCCGGGACCTCGGCCCTATGGCTACACCTTC.

This clone has a handful of counts. The chain combines TRBV19 with TRBJ1-4; a weak D match, TRBD1 (5 bases). CDR3 size: 13 residues. Germline-derived CDR1 and CDR2 are LNHDA and SQIVND (reference sequence). Between the trimmed V and J ends, which lost 7 bases and 8 bases, there was a span of 14 bases. CDR3 in DNA: TGTGCCAGTAACCGGGACCTCGGAGAAAAACTGTTTTTT. Encoded protein: CASNRDLGEKLFF.